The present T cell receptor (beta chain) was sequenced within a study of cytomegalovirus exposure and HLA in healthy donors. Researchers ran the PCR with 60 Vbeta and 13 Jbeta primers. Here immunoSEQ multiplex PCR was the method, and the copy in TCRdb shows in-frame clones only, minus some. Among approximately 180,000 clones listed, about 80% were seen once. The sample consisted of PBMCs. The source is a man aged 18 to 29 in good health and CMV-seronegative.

CDR3 nucleotides: TGTGCCAGCAGTTTATCGGGGACATACTCCTACGAGCAGTACTTC. It encodes CASSLSGTYSYEQYF. The rearrangement links TRBV27 to TRBJ2-7, with D perhaps TRBD1 (6 bases). This CDR3 has 15 amino acids. Germline V gene sequence: CDR1 MNHEY, CDR2 SMNVEV (reference sequence). Between the trimmed V and J ends, which lost 0 bases and 0 bases, there was a span of 9 bases.